This passage covers 3 T cell receptor beta chains from one sample sequenced in a study of blood T cells in healthy people across ages (dated by TCRdb to 2015 to 2017). The library was made by 5' RACE. Instrument used: Illumina HiSeq 2500. A second PCR of about 6 to 11 cycles was performed with a sample-barcoded 5' primer and a J-beta primer mix. TCRdb reran the public reads through fastp at Q25 and MiXCR, keeping productive beta chains. Rows merge per CDR3 protein into single entries with the most common DNA and genes. Recorded for this sample are roughly 730,000 distinct CDR3 sequences; just over 55% of them occurred a single time. Clones ranked in the top ten supply roughly 25% of the sample. Sequencing was performed on blood. All receptors come from a man aged 35-49 years in good health.

This clonotype was seen just once. The junction departs from the called germline gene at one end, perhaps through a read error. The chain links TRBV20-1 to TRBJ2-5; a weak D match, TRBD2 (7 bases). Germline CDR1 reads DFQATT; CDR2 reads SNEGSKA (reference sequence). The length of the CDR3 is 13 residues. The CDR3, as DNA: TGCAGTGCTAGGGGGGCGGGAGTTGAGACCCAGCACTTC. Protein product: CSARGAGVETQHF.

This rearrangement joins TRBV28 to TRBJ2-5; possibly TRBD1 or TRBD2 for D (5 bases each). This CDR3 has 16 residues. Trimming took 2 bases from V and 5 from J, leaving 18 bases between them. Germline-derived CDR1 and CDR2 are MDHEN and SYDVKM. CDR3 DNA sequence: TGTGCCAGCAGTTTACCCCGCTTGGGGGTAGAGGAGACCCAGTACTTC. This gives the protein CASSLPRLGVEETQYF.

On this clonotype: A junction boundary mismatches the germline segment, possibly from a read error. The CDR3 loop reads CPSSVGRAGANVLTF. CDR3 sequence (DNA): TGTCCCAGCAGCGTAGGGAGGGCTGGGGCCAACGTCCTGACTTTC. The chain couples TRBV9 to TRBJ2-6, with TRBD2 identical over 7 bases. This CDR3 contains 15 residues. Germline CDR1 is SGDLS and CDR2 is YYNGEE.